The clone carrying this T cell receptor beta chain occurred a few times. The CDR3 sequence is 17 residues long. Trimming pared 3 bases from V and 0 bases from J, leaving 17 bases between. The germline V gene has CDR1 KGHSH and CDR2 LQKENI. The sample comes from a study of T-cell reconstitution after alpha-beta-depleted transplantation in children. Unique molecular identifiers were incorporated during preparation of the TCRbeta library. TCRdb itself ran the PCR reads through MiXCR, one entry per CDR3 protein. This table has 450,000 to 600,000 distinct CDR3 sequences, 15% to 20% appearing once. The source is a human donor who donated a stem cell graft to a child with acute lymphoblastic leukemia. V is TRBV18 and J is TRBJ1-2, with D unresolved. Sequencing used PBMCs from the stem cell graft donor, obtained from the stem cell graft. Here the CDR3 DNA reads TGTGCCAGCTCACCGGTCAACTCACCAGCCCCTAACTATGGCTACACCTTC. This codes for CASSPVNSPAPNYGYTF.